This entry describes one T cell receptor (beta chain). What it binds is unknown. The authors reverse transcribed all of the isolated RNA, so sequencing captured expressed TCRB transcripts. The method was immunoSEQ multiplex PCR; TCRdb's version includes in-frame clones alone and lacks a portion of them. The table includes hundreds of thousands of clones, around 15% detected once. The sample belongs to a study of beta chain features in type 1 diabetes. The overall study: Patients and healthy donors were similar in age, gender and cell yields.

One heparinised draw, averaging roughly 110 mL, was taken per donor. Study-wide findings and caveats: Shorter TCRB CDR3s, moderately but significantly so, marked every one of the four CD4+ subsets in Type 1 diabetes patients.

Trimming shortened V by 4 bases and J by 3 bases, and 14 bases separated the two germline ends. The germline V gene has CDR1 SGHNT and CDR2 YYREEE (reference sequence). The CDR3 is made up of 14 amino acids. J is TRBJ2-7 and V is TRBV5-4; weak D call: TRBD1 (6 bases). The TCR originated in a man younger than 35 with type 1 diabetes. The sample taken for sequencing was naive CD4+ T cells from blood. This CDR3 reads CASSAQQGLYEQYF. CDR3 sequence (DNA): TGTGCCAGCAGCGCACAACAGGGCCTCTACGAGCAGTACTTC.